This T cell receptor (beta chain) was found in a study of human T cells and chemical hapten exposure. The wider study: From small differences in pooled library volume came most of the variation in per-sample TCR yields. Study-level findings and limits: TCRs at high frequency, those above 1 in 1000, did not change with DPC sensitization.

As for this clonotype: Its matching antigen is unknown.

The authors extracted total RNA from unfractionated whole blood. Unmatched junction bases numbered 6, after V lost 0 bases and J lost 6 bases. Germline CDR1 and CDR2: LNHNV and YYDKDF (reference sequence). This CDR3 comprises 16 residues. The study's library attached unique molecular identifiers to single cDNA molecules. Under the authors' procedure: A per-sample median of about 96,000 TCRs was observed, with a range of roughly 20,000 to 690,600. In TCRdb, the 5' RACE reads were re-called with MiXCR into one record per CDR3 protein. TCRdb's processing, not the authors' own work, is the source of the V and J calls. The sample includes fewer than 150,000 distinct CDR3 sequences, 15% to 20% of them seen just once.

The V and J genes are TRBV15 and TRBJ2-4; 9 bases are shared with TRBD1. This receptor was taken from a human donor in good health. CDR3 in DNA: TGTGCCACCAGCAGAGATCGGGAACAGGGGGCAAACATTCAGTACTTC. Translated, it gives CATSRDREQGANIQYF.